This T cell receptor (beta chain) originates from a study of ipilimumab plus nivolumab after autologous stem cell transplantation. Study background: The myeloma group: high-risk transplant-naive, or relapse within 3 years after first autologous transplant.

Some clones are missing from TCRdb's copy, which holds only in-frame ones; the method was immunoSEQ multiplex PCR. The table shows about 1,500 clones, with around nine tenths occurring only once. J gave up 3 bases and V 2 bases, and 15 bases lay outside the gene matches. The CDR3 is 20 amino acids. CDR1 and CDR2 from the germline V gene are SGHNT and YYREEE (reference sequence). The gene calls are TRBV5-4 and TRBJ2-2, with 11 bases fitting TRBD2. The source material was PBMCs, sampled in a trial of ipilimumab plus nivolumab as post-transplant consolidation. The clonotype was recovered from a male donor with multiple myeloma. CDR3 in amino acids: CASSFVVIKGLAEYTGELFF. For the CDR3, the DNA is TGTGCCAGCAGCTTTGTTGTGATTAAGGGACTAGCGGAATACACCGGGGAGCTGTTTTTT.